This TCR beta chain was recorded in a study of regulatory dendritic cells for organ transplantation. Profiling relied on immunoSEQ multiplex PCR, and the TCRdb table lists in-frame clones only, not all of them. Here the sample spans some 28,000 clones, 80% to 85% being singletons. Germline V lookup: CDR1 SGHRS, CDR2 YFSETQ. Trimming took 4 bases from V and 2 from J; bases not matched to a gene: 4. The length of the CDR3 is 15 residues. The chain joins TRBV5-1 to TRBJ2-1, with TRBD2 identical over 9 bases. The TCR was taken from a human donor in good health. The sample was naive CD4+ T cells from blood. Subset denoted: CD45RA+ naive T cells. CDR3 region: CASSPGTSTYNEQFF. The CDR3 DNA is TGCGCCAGCAGCCCCGGGACTAGCACCTACAATGAGCAGTTCTTC.